This T cell receptor beta chain was sequenced during a study of beta chain features in type 1 diabetes. Study context: Across the samples, approximately 110,000,000 sorted cells were examined in total. Study observations and caveats: Sampled from patients, naive, central memory and Treg TCRB repertoires appeared more similar than those sampled from healthy donors. There were fewer insertions and more deletions at the VDJ junctions of type 1 diabetes patients. People with Type 1 diabetes carried modestly yet significantly shorter TCRB CDR3s in all four CD4+ subsets.

Concerning this clone: The antigen is unknown.

The CDR3 contains 15 residues. Trimming took 1 base from V and 9 from J, leaving 19 bases between them. Germline CDR1 MNHNS, CDR2 SASEGT. The entirety of the isolated RNA underwent reverse transcription, so expressed TCRB transcripts were sequenced. Using immunoSEQ multiplex PCR, the repertoire was profiled, and TCRdb retains in-frame clones only, with some absent. In the table there are approximately 730,000 clones, roughly 12% of which are singletons. The J gene is TRBJ2-7, the V gene TRBV6-1, with D tentatively TRBD1 (7 bases). The sequenced material came from naive CD4+ T cells from blood. This TCR was sampled from a man between 18 and 29 years old with type 1 diabetes. The CDR3 loop reads CASSEVQGGTSVQYF. In DNA, the CDR3 is TGTGCCAGCAGTGAAGTTCAGGGGGGAACATCCGTGCAGTACTTC.